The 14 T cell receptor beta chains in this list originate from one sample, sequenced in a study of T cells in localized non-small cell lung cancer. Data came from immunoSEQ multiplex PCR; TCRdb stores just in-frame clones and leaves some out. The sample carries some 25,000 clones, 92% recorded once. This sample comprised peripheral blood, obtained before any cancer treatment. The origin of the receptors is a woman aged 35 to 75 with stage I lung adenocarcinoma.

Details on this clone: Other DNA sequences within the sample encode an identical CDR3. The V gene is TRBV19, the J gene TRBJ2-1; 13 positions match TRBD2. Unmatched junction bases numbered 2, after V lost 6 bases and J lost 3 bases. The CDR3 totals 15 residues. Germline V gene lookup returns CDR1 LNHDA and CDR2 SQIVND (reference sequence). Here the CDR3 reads CASRRTSGSYNEQFF. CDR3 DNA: TGTGCCAGTAGGAGGACTAGCGGGAGCTACAATGAGCAGTTCTTC.

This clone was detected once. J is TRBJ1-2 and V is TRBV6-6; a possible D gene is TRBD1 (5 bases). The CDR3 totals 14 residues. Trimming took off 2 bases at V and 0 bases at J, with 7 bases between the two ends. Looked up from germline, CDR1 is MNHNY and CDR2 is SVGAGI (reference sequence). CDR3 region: CASSYGGANYGYTF. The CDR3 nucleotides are TGTGCCAGCAGTTACGGGGGAGCTAACTATGGCTACACCTTC.

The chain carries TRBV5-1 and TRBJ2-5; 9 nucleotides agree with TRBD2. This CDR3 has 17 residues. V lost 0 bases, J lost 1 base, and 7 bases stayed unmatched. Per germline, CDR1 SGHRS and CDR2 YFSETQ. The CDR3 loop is CASSLAAIAGAQETQYF. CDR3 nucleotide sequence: TGCGCCAGCAGCTTGGCCGCAATAGCGGGAGCCCAAGAGACCCAGTACTTC.

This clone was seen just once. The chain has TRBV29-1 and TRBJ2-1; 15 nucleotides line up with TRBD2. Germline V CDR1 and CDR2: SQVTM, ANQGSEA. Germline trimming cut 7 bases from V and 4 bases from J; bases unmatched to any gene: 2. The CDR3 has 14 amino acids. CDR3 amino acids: CSGGLAGGYNEQFF. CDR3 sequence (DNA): TGCAGCGGGGGACTAGCGGGAGGATACAATGAGCAGTTCTTC.

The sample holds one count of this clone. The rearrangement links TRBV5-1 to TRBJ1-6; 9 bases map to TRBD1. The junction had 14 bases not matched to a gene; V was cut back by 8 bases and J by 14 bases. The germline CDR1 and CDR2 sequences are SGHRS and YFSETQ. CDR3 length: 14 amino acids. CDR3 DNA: TGCGCCAGTACACCGGGACAGGGAGGGTTAGCCCTCCACTTT. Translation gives CASTPGQGGLALHF.

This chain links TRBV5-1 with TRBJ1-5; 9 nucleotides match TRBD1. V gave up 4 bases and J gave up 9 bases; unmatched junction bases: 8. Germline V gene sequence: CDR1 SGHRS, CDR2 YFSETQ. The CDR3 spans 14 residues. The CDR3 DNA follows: TGCGCCAGCAGCCTGGACAGGGGCTCTTGGCCCCAGCATTTT. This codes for CASSLDRGSWPQHF.

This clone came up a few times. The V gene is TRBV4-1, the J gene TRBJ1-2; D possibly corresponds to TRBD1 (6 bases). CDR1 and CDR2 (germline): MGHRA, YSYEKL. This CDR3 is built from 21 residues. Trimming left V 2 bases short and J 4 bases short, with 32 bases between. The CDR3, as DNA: TGCGCCAGCAGCCAACCAAAGTCTCATACTGTCGTACAGGGAGTCATCTATGGCTACACCTTC. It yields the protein CASSQPKSHTVVQGVIYGYTF.

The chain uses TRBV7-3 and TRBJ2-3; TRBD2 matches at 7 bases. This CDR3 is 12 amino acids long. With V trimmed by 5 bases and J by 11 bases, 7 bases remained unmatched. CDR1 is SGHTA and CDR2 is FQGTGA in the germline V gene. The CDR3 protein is CASSAPGREQYF. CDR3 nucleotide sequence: TGTGCCAGCAGCGCCCCGGGGAGGGAGCAGTATTTT.

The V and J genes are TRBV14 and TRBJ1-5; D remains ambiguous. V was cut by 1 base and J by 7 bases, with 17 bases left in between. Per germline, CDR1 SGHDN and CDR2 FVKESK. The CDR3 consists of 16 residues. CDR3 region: CASSQASSAKEQPQHF. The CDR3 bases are TGTGCCAGCAGCCAAGCGTCCTCGGCAAAGGAGCAGCCCCAGCATTTT. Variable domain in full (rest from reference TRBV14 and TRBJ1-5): EAGVTQFPSHSVIEKGQTVTLRCDPISGHDNLYWYRRVMGKEIKFLLHFVKESKQDESGMPNNRFLAERTGGTYSTLKVQPAELEDSGVYFCASSQASSAKEQPQHFGDGTRLSIL.

This CDR3 reads CASTKWGAREAFF. Here the CDR3 DNA reads TGTGCCAGTACCAAATGGGGGGCGCGTGAAGCTTTCTTT. The V call is TRBV19, the J call TRBJ1-1; D possibly corresponds to TRBD1 (6 bases). V was pared by 7 bases and J by 7 bases, with 16 bases between. Looked up from germline, CDR1 is LNHDA and CDR2 is SQIVND (reference sequence). The CDR3 runs to 13 residues.

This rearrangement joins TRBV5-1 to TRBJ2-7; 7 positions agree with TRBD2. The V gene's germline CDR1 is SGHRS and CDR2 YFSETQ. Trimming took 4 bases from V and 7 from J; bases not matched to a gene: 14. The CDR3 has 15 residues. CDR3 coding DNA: TGCGCCAGCAGCCCGGCTCGGGGGGACCGACTGGAGCAGTACTTC. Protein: CASSPARGDRLEQYF.

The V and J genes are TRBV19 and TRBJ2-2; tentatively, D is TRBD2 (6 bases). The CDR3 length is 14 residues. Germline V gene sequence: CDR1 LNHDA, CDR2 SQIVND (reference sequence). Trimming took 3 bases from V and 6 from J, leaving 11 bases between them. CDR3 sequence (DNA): TGTGCCAGTAGTATTGAAAGGAGGGCCGGGGAGCTGTTTTTT. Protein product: CASSIERRAGELFF.

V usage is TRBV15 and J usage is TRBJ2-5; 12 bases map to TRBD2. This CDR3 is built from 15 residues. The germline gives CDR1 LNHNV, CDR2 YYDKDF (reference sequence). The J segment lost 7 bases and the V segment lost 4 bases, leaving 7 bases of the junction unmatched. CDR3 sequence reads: CATSNLAGGPGTQYF. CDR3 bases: TGTGCCACCAGCAACCTAGCGGGAGGGCCGGGGACCCAGTACTTC.

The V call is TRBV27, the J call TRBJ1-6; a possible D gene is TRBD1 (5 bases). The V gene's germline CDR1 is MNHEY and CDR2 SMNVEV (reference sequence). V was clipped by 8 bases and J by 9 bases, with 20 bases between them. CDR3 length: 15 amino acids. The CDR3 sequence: CASGIGTFASSPLHF. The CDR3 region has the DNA TGTGCCAGCGGCATCGGGACTTTTGCTAGTTCACCCCTCCACTTT.